The present entry profiles one T cell receptor (beta chain) with its context. RNA transcripts served as template for amplifying TCR beta CDR3 sequences. The first-round RT-PCR employed HTBI primers together with the Qiagen OneStep RT-PCR kit. A multiplex PCR was then performed as the second round. From the multiplex PCR reads, TCRdb called clonotypes with MiXCR, one entry per CDR3 protein. Here the sample spans around 1,000,000 distinct CDR3 sequences, about two fifths being singletons. CDR3 length: 15 residues. J was trimmed by 1 base and V by 10 bases; bases with no gene match: 8. Germline CDR1 ENHRY, CDR2 SYGVKD. This entry belongs to a study of Graves' ophthalmopathy and Graves' hyperthyroidism.

Material for sequencing was peripheral blood or thyroid tissue (not recorded which). This chain uses TRBV10-3 with TRBJ1-5; the match to TRBD1 covers 9 bases. This sequence was found in an adult man with Graves' hyperthyroidism. DNA of the CDR3: TGTGCCAGCAGCCACAGGGGGCGAAGCAATCAGCCCCAGCATTTT. Amino acids: CASSHRGRSNQPQHF.